The entry below describes one T cell receptor beta chain. This sample is drawn from a study of CD8 T cells in Susac syndrome. Each multiple sclerosis control was a treatment-naive patient with relapsing-remitting disease that was either stable or active. The CD8+ and CD4+ T cells were isolated magnetically using a negative isolation approach, whereas the TEMRA cells were enriched by FACS. RNA, at roughly 0.45 to 1 ug, was reverse transcribed with random hexamers. A multiplex approach, immunoSEQ multiplex PCR, amplified TCR beta CDR3 across 54 Vbeta and 13 Jbeta. TCRdb re-called the immunoSEQ multiplex PCR reads with MiXCR, one entry per CDR3 protein. The sample contains 200,000 to 250,000 distinct CDR3 sequences, about 93% of which appear only once. The germline CDR1 and CDR2 sequences are LNHNV and YYDKDF (reference sequence). The CDR3 consists of 14 residues. The V and J ends lost 1 base and 5 bases respectively, with 11 bases between them.

The chain has TRBV15 and TRBJ2-5, with D unresolved. The TCR was taken from a human donor with multiple sclerosis. The sequenced material came from CD4+ T cells from PBMCs. As DNA, the CDR3 is TGTGCCACCAGCAGAGGGACGGCCCGGGAGACCCAGTACTTC. Translating gives CATSRGTARETQYF.